Presented here are 15 T cell receptor beta chains from one specimen sequenced in a study of Ad26.COV2.S vaccination and SARS-CoV-2 variants. Sequencing was performed with immunoSEQ multiplex PCR; in TCRdb, only in-frame clones are kept and a portion is missing. The table records under 550,000 clones, 80% to 95% of them present only once. Indicated treatment: some 20 received Ad26.COV2.S at low or high dose, single or two shots; roughly five received placebo; per-sample allocation not given. The investigators took samples on day 63 after the first vaccine or placebo injection. The material sequenced was peripheral blood, taken in a trial of Ad26.COV2.S vaccine versus placebo. These receptors were taken from a person aged 18 to 65 who received the Ad26.COV2.S COVID-19 vaccine or a placebo.

The rearrangement uses TRBV7-9 and TRBJ2-7; D unclear. The CDR3 runs 14 residues. Germline V gene lookup returns CDR1 SEHNR and CDR2 FQNEAQ (reference sequence). Trimming took off 5 bases at V and 2 bases at J, with 13 bases between the two ends. The CDR3 DNA is TGTGCCAGCAGCGGACGAGAGGCCCCCTACGAGCAGTACTTC. Amino acids: CASSGREAPYEQYF.

This rearrangement joins TRBV7-2 to TRBJ2-1; D gene ambiguous. This CDR3 has 15 amino acids. V lost 3 bases and J 0 bases, leaving 9 bases between the germline ends. Germline V CDR1 and CDR2: SGHTA, FQGNSA. CDR3 loop: CASSFVQSSYNEQFF. The CDR3 nucleotides are TGTGCCAGCAGCTTCGTCCAAAGCTCCTACAATGAGCAGTTCTTC. The full variable domain, completed using reference TRBV7-2 and TRBJ2-1, is GAGVSQSPSNKVTEKGKDVELRCDPISGHTALYWYRQSLGQGLEFLIYFQGNSAPDKSGLPSDRFSAERTGGSVSTLTIQRTQQEDSAVYLCASSFVQSSYNEQFFGPGTRLTVL.

The rearrangement links TRBV7-8 to TRBJ2-7, with a weak D call TRBD2 (5 bases). There are 15 residues in the CDR3. Germline V lookup: CDR1 SGHVS, CDR2 FQNEAQ. The V gene lost 3 bases and the J gene lost 1 base, with 13 bases spanning the gap. CDR3 region: CASSLGMTGSYEQYF. In DNA, the CDR3 is TGTGCCAGCAGCTTGGGGATGACGGGGTCCTACGAGCAGTACTTC.

The V gene is TRBV6-2 or TRBV6-3, the J gene TRBJ2-7; 12 bases line up with TRBD2. Germline V lookup: CDR1 MNHEY, CDR2 SVGEGT. CDR3 length: 15 amino acids. V gave up 1 base and J gave up 3 bases; unmatched junction bases: 1. CDR3 residues: CASSYLLAGGYEQYF. CDR3 DNA sequence: TGTGCCAGCAGTTACTTACTAGCGGGGGGCTACGAGCAGTACTTC.

This clone was picked up one time. The chain couples TRBV30 to TRBJ1-1; unclear D gene. Per the germline V gene, CDR1 is GTSNPN and CDR2 is SVGIG (reference sequence). Trimming stripped 0 bases from V and 1 base from J, with 6 bases between. The CDR3 is 13 amino acids. CDR3 amino acids: CAWSVAGNTEAFF. CDR3 nucleotide sequence: TGTGCCTGGAGTGTTGCGGGGAACACTGAAGCTTTCTTT.

The V and J genes are TRBV6-5 and TRBJ1-1; D unresolved. Germline loops: CDR1 MNHEY, CDR2 SVGAGI. Trimming shortened V by 4 bases and J by 1 base, and 13 bases separated the two germline ends. CDR3 length: 15 amino acids. The CDR3 loop is CASSSAGLPNTEAFF. In nucleotides, the CDR3 is TGTGCCAGCAGTTCCGCAGGACTTCCGAACACTGAAGCTTTCTTT.

The CDR3 here is CASSRSGHYGYTF. CDR3 in DNA: TGTGCCAGCAGCAGATCCGGCCACTATGGCTACACCTTC. The genes are TRBV5-8 and TRBJ1-2; D ambiguous. The V gene's germline CDR1 is SGHTS and CDR2 YDEGEE. The CDR3 spans 13 residues. Trimming shortened V by 4 bases and J by 3 bases, and 10 bases separated the two germline ends. The full variable domain, rest sourced from reference TRBV5-8 and TRBJ1-2, is EAGVTQSPTHLIKTRGQQATLRCSPISGHTSVYWYQQALGLGLQFLLWYDEGEERNRGNFPPRFSGRQFPNYSSELNVNALELEDSALYLCASSRSGHYGYTFGSGTRLTVV.

This chain joins TRBV4-3 and TRBJ2-1; D remains unclear. V was shortened by 4 bases and J by 1 base, with 11 bases between the two germline ends. Germline loops: CDR1 LGHNA, CDR2 YSLEER. The CDR3 consists of 15 residues. The CDR3 DNA follows: TGCGCCAGCAGCCGAAACCGATTTTCCTACAATGAGCAGTTCTTC. Encoded protein: CASSRNRFSYNEQFF.

The chain recombines TRBV13 with TRBJ1-3, with 7 bases identical to TRBD1. The CDR3 covers 15 residues. Trimming cost V 5 bases and J 4 bases; bases outside gene matches: 8. CDR1 and CDR2 from the germline V gene are PRHDT and FYEKMQ (reference sequence). DNA of the CDR3: TGTGCCAGCAGCCGGGGACAGACTGCCGGAAACACCATATATTTT. It codes for CASSRGQTAGNTIYF.

The V gene is TRBV18, the J gene TRBJ2-7; TRBD1 or TRBD2 may be the D gene (5 bases each). Germline V lookup: CDR1 KGHSH, CDR2 LQKENI. Trimming took off 4 bases at V and 3 bases at J, with 25 bases between the two ends. CDR3 length: 18 residues. CDR3 amino acids: CASSRNIPGAAKVYEQYF. As DNA, the CDR3 is TGTGCCAGCTCACGAAATATCCCCGGGGCAGCAAAGGTCTACGAGCAGTACTTC.

The chain carries TRBV6-5 and TRBJ2-5; D ambiguous. The CDR3 extends over 16 amino acids. Germline V gene sequence: CDR1 MNHEY, CDR2 SVGAGI. Trimming took off 1 base at V and 5 bases at J, with 17 bases between the two ends. CDR3 sequence: CASSYFTFERSETQYF. For the CDR3, the DNA is TGTGCCAGCAGTTACTTTACTTTCGAACGTTCCGAGACCCAGTACTTC.

The chain joins TRBV4-3 to TRBJ2-1; TRBD1 matches 10 bases. The CDR3 has 14 residues. Germline V gene sequence: CDR1 LGHNA, CDR2 YSLEER. J was trimmed by 8 bases and V by 1 base; bases with no gene match: 2. The CDR3 nucleotides are TGCGCCAGCAGCCAAGGGACAGGGGGTGATGAGCAGTTCTTC. This encodes CASSQGTGGDEQFF.

The gene calls are TRBV7-2 and TRBJ1-6; TRBD1 is a possible D gene (6 bases). The CDR3 loop spans 15 amino acids. Germline V gene lookup returns CDR1 SGHTA and CDR2 FQGNSA. V was trimmed by 3 bases and J by 5 bases, leaving 11 bases between them. The CDR3 DNA is TGTGCCAGCAGCTTCCTGGGACACGATAATTCACCCCTCCACTTT. Translated: CASSFLGHDNSPLHF.

This chain joins TRBV30 and TRBJ1-2; no clear D. The CDR3 is 11 residues long. Per germline, CDR1 GTSNPN and CDR2 SVGIG (reference sequence). Trimming shortened V by 2 bases and J by 6 bases, and 7 bases separated the two germline ends. CDR3 loop: CAWSRRDGYTF. CDR3 coding DNA: TGTGCCTGGAGTAGGCGGGATGGCTACACCTTC.

On this clone itself: Other nucleotide sequences in the sample specify the same CDR3. V usage is TRBV20-1 and J usage is TRBJ2-3; D not certain. The CDR3 contains 11 residues. Germline loops: CDR1 DFQATT, CDR2 SNEGSKA (reference sequence). V was cut by 3 bases and J by 3 bases, with 4 bases left in between. The CDR3 protein is CSASRTDTQYF. The CDR3 region has the DNA TGCAGTGCTAGCCGGACAGATACGCAGTATTTT.